This T cell receptor (beta chain) was sequenced for a study of blood T cell repertoires in COVID-19. Measured with immunoSEQ multiplex PCR; TCRdb has only the in-frame clones, and not every one. The repertoire includes some 300,000 clones, around 81% of them detected once, and around 3.9% sits in the top ten. The junction had 10 bases not matched to a gene; V was cut back by 6 bases and J by 3 bases. This CDR3 has 15 residues. Germline values: CDR1 SGHAT, CDR2 FQNNGV. This clone was seen a single time. The sample consisted of peripheral blood. The V and J genes are TRBV11-2 and TRBJ1-1; TRBD1 aligns across 7 bases. This receptor was obtained from a woman between 45 and 60 years old with active or convalescent COVID-19. The CDR3 sequence: CASRTYRGADTEAFF. DNA of the CDR3: TGTGCCAGCAGGACGTACAGGGGAGCGGACACTGAAGCTTTCTTT.